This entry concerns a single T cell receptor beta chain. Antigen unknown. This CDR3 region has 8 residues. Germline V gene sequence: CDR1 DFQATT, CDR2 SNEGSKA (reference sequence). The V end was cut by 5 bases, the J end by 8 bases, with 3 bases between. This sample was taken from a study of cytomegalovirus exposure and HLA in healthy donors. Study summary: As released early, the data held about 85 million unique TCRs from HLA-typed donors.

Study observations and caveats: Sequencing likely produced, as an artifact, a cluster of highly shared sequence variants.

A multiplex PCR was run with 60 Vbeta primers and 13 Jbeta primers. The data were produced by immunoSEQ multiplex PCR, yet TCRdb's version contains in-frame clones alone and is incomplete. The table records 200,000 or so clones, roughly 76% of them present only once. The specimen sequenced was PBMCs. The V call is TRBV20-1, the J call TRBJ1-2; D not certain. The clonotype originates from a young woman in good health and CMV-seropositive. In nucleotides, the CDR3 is TGCAGTGCTCGGGGCTACACCTTC. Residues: CSARGYTF.